This entry is about one T cell receptor beta chain. The antigen is unknown. The data derive from a study of post-analysis software for immune sequencing data. TCR beta libraries were prepared from cDNA with unique molecular identifiers. TCRdb passed the PCR reads through MiXCR, listing each CDR3 protein once. Of about 540,000 distinct CDR3 sequences in the sample, under 40% are singletons; the top ten hold under 7%. V was pared by 4 bases and J by 7 bases, with 5 bases of the junction left unmatched. The germline CDR1 and CDR2 sequences are MNHEY and SVGAGI. The CDR3 totals 14 residues. Regarding the study as a whole: Samples sharing a preparation batch grouped tightly together when assessed by F measure. Included in a set of about 5 TRBV segments more frequent in patients than controls were TRBV5-6, TRBV5-1 and TRBV20-1.

J is TRBJ1-5 and V is TRBV6-5, with 9 positions matching TRBD1. Sequencing used blood. The sequence derives from a girl aged 2 to 17 with multiple sclerosis. This CDR3 reads CASSWGQGRQPQHF. The DNA of the CDR3 is TGTGCCAGCAGTTGGGGACAGGGAAGACAGCCCCAGCATTTT.